This T cell receptor beta chain originates from a study of cytomegalovirus exposure and HLA in healthy donors. Notes on the study in general: The CMV antigen specificity of a few CMV-associated chains was confirmed through in vitro analysis.

CDR3 length equals 16 residues. Germline V lookup: CDR1 SGHRS, CDR2 YFSETQ. V was pared by 0 bases and J by 2 bases, with 12 bases between. Comments on this clone: Its antigen is undetermined.

The PCR had 60 Vbeta and 13 Jbeta primers. Some clones are missing from TCRdb's copy, which holds only in-frame ones; the method was immunoSEQ multiplex PCR. The repertoire has 110,000 to 150,000 clones, around 83% of them found once; the top ten carry around 1.3%. Sequenced material: PBMCs. The chain carries TRBV5-1 and TRBJ2-1; weak D call: TRBD2 (6 bases). The TCR originated in a male donor in good health and CMV-seropositive. CDR3 nucleotides: TGCGCCAGCAGCTTGGTACTAGCTTGGCCCTACAATGAGCAGTTCTTC. Translation: CASSLVLAWPYNEQFF.